The sequence of this T cell receptor (beta chain) was determined in a study of blood T cell repertoires in COVID-19. The CDR3 length is 14 residues. Trimming pared 1 base from V and 2 bases from J, leaving 9 bases between. CDR1 and CDR2 from the germline V gene are LGHNA and YNFKEQ. This clone was recorded only once. Repertoires were generated with immunoSEQ multiplex PCR, while TCRdb's copy carries only in-frame clones and drops some. The repertoire holds 250,000 to 400,000 clones, 90% seen once, with 2.9% in the top ten. Sequences were obtained from peripheral blood. The rearrangement uses TRBV4-2 and TRBJ2-7; D remains unclear. This TCR came from a woman aged 25 to 39 with COVID-19, enrolled during active disease. CDR3 DNA: TGTGCCAGCAGCCAAGGACACCTTACCTACGAGCAGTACTTC. This translates into CASSQGHLTYEQYF.